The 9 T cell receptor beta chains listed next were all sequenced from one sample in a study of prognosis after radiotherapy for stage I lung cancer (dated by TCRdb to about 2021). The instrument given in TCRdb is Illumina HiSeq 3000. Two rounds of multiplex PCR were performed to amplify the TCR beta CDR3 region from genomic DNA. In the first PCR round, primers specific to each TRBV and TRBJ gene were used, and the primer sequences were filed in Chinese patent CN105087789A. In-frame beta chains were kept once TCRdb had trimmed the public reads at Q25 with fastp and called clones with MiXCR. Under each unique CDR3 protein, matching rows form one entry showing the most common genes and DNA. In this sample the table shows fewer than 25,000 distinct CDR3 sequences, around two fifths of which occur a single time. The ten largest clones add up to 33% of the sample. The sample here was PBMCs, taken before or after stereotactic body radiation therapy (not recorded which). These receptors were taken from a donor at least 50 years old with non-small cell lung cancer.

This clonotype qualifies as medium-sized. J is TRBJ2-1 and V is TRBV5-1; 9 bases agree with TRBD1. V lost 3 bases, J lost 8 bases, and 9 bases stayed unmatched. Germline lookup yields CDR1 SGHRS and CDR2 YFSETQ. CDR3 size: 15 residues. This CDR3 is CASSYGTGRTDEQFF. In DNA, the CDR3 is TGCGCCAGCAGCTATGGGACAGGGAGGACCGATGAGCAGTTCTTC. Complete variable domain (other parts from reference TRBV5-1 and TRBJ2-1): KAGVTQTPRYLIKTRGQQVTLSCSPISGHRSVSWYQQTPGQGLQFLFEYFSETQRNKGNFPGRFSGRQFSNSRSEMNVSTLELGDSALYLCASSYGTGRTDEQFFGPGTRLTVL.

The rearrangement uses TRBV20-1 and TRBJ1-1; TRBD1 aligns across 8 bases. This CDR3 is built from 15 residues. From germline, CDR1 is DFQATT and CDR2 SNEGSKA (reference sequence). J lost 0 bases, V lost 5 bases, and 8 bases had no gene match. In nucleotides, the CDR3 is TGCAGTGCTCAAGACAGGGGTGGACTGAACACTGAAGCTTTCTTT. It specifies CSAQDRGGLNTEAFF.

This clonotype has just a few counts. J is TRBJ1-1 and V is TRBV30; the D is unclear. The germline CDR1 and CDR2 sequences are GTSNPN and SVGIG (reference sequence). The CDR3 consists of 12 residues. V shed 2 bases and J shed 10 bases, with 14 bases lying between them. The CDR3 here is CAWSKFRGVAFF. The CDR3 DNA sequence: TGTGCCTGGAGTAAGTTCCGGGGAGTAGCTTTCTTT.

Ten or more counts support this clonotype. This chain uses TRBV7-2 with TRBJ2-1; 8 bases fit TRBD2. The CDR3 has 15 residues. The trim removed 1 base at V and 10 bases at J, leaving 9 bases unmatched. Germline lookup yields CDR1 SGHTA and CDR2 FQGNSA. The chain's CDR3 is CASSLVKAGGPEQFF. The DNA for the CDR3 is TGTGCCAGCAGCTTAGTCAAGGCGGGGGGCCCGGAGCAGTTCTTC.

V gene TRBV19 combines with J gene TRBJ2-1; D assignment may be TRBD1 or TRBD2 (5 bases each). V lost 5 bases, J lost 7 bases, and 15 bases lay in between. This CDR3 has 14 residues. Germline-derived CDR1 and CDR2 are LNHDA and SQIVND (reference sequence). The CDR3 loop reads CASSLWTWGNEQFF. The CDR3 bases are TGTGCCAGTAGTCTCTGGACATGGGGGAATGAGCAGTTCTTC.

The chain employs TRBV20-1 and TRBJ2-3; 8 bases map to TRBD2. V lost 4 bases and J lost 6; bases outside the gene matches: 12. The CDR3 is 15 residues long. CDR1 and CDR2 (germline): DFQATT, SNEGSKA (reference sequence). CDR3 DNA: TGCAGTGCTACTTTATCGGGAGGGCTGTGGGATACGCAGTATTTT. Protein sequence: CSATLSGGLWDTQYF.

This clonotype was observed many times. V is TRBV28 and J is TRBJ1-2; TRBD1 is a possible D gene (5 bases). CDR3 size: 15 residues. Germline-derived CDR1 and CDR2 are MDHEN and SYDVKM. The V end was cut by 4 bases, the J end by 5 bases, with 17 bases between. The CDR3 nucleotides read TGTGCCAGCAGTTCTGGCCTTGAGGGGTTATATGGCTACACCTTC. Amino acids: CASSSGLEGLYGYTF.

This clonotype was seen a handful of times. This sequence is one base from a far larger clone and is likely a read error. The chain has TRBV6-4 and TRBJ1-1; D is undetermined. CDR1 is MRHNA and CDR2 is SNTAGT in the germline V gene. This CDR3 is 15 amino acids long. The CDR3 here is CASRYFFTPNTESFF. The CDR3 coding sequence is TGTGCCAGCAGGTATTTTTTTACACCGAACACTGAATCTTTCTTT.

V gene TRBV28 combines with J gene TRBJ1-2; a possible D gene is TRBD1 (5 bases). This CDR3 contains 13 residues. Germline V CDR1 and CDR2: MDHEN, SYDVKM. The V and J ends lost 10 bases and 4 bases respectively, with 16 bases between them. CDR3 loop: CATTKTGLYGYTF. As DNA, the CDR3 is TGTGCCACCACTAAGACGGGGCTCTATGGCTACACCTTC.